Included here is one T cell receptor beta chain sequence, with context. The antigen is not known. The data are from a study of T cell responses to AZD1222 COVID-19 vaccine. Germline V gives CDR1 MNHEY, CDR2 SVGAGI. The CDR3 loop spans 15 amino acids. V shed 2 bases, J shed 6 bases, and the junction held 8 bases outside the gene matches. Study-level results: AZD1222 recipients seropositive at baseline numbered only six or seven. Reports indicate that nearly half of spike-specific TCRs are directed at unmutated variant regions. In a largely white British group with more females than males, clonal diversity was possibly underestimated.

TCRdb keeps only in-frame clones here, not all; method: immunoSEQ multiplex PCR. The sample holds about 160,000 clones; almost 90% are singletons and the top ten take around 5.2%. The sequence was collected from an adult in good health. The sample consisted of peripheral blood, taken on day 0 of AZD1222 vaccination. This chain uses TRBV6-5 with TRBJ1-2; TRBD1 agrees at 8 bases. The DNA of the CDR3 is TGTGCCAGCAGTTACCCCCACAGGGGGGCGGATGGCTACACCTTC. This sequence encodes CASSYPHRGADGYTF.